The clone carrying this T cell receptor beta chain was recorded once. Its antigen is currently unknown. This sample stems from a study of T cell responses to AZD1222 COVID-19 vaccine. The study, taken as a whole, reports: Regions 160-218 and 743-854 held dominance among vaccine-associated CD4 TCRs, which spanned spike. Clonal diversity may have been underestimated, and the donors were mostly white British, with more females than males. Baseline serostatus was positive in only five to seven AZD1222 recipients.

Method: immunoSEQ multiplex PCR; TCRdb's copy keeps in-frame clones and lacks some. The repertoire includes under 200,000 clones, about 90% of them detected once, and approximately 2% sits in the top ten. V was cut by 6 bases and J by 4 bases, with 10 bases left in between. Germline V gene lookup returns CDR1 SGDLS and CDR2 YYNGEE. The CDR3 has 12 amino acids. This receptor was identified in an adult in good health. The genes are TRBV9 and TRBJ1-1; TRBD1 is a possible D gene (5 bases). Sequencing was performed on peripheral blood, taken on day 0 of AZD1222 vaccination. The CDR3 nucleotides read TGTGCCAGCAATACGGGGGGCACTGAAGCTTTCTTT. Translating it yields CASNTGGTEAFF.